The next 18 T cell receptor beta chains were all read from a single sample in a study of blood T cell repertoires in COVID-19. Clones were sequenced by immunoSEQ multiplex PCR, and TCRdb holds only the in-frame ones, with some missing. The sample shows 200,000 to 250,000 clones, roughly 87% of them seen only once. What was sequenced was PBMCs or T cells enriched from blood (not recorded which). Every receptor here comes from a man aged 25-45 years who had recovered from COVID-19.

The chain uses TRBV4-1 and TRBJ2-3; 9 nucleotides align to TRBD2. The CDR3 runs to 17 residues. J was trimmed by 0 bases and V by 1 base; bases with no gene match: 5. Germline CDR1 and CDR2: MGHRA and YSYEKL. This CDR3 is CASSQGWLAGSTDTQYF. The DNA for the CDR3 is TGCGCCAGCAGCCAAGGGTGGCTAGCGGGAAGCACAGATACGCAGTATTTT.

This chain connects TRBV10-3 to TRBJ2-2, with TRBD2 matching over 10 bases. Germline V gene data show CDR1 as ENHRY and CDR2 as SYGVKD. V lost 0 bases to trimming and J lost 3 bases; unmatched junction nucleotides: 4. This CDR3 has 17 amino acids. CDR3 nucleotide sequence: TGTGCCATCAGTGAGTCGAGTCTAGCGGGAGACACCGGGGAGCTGTTTTTT. Translating it yields CAISESSLAGDTGELFF.

With respect to this clone: A junction boundary mismatches the germline segment, possibly from a read error. The chain couples TRBV10-2 to TRBJ1-5; D possibly corresponds to TRBD1 (6 bases). CDR1 WSHSY and CDR2 SAAADI come from the germline V gene. The CDR3 is 14 amino acids. Here the CDR3 reads CASSEAGGGQLQHF. The CDR3 nucleotides read TGCGCCAGCAGCGAAGCGGGGGGCGGTCAGCTCCAGCATTTT.

This chain joins TRBV6-4 and TRBJ1-6; a weak D match, TRBD1 (5 bases). V lost 0 bases to trimming and J lost 9 bases, with 12 bases between them. Germline CDR1 and CDR2: MRHNA and SNTAGT. The CDR3 length is 15 residues. CDR3 region: CASSDSGQGGSPLHF. The CDR3 DNA is TGTGCCAGCAGTGACTCAGGGCAGGGAGGTTCACCCCTCCACTTT.

This chain uses TRBV7-9 with TRBJ2-5; 9 nucleotides match TRBD2. V trimming: 2 bases; J trimming: 4 bases; junction bases outside the gene matches: 14. The germline V gene encodes CDR1 SEHNR and CDR2 FQNEAQ (reference sequence). This CDR3 region has 18 residues. The CDR3 DNA is TGTGCCAGCAGCTTAATCAAACTTAGCGGGAGTAACCTAGAGACCCAGTACTTC. Amino acids: CASSLIKLSGSNLETQYF. Supplemented by reference TRBV7-9 and TRBJ2-5, the full variable domain reads DTGVSQNPRHKITKRGQNVTFRCDPISEHNRLYWYRQTLGQGPEFLTYFQNEAQLEKSRLLSDRFSAERPKGSFSTLEIQRTEQGDSAMYLCASSLIKLSGSNLETQYFGPGTRLLVL.

The chain combines TRBV6-1 with TRBJ1-2, with D uncertain. Trimming cost V 1 base and J 7 bases, with 10 bases left between them. Germline loops: CDR1 MNHNS, CDR2 SASEGT. The CDR3 totals 13 residues. CDR3: CASSEEDRGGYTF. The CDR3 DNA reads as TGTGCCAGCAGTGAAGAAGACCGGGGTGGCTACACCTTC.

V gene TRBV3-1 (or the pseudogene TRBV3-2) combines with J gene TRBJ2-5, with D unclear. Germline V gene lookup returns CDR1 LGHDT and CDR2 YNNKEL (reference sequence). V lost 0 bases, J lost 9 bases, and 17 bases lay in between. The CDR3 runs 15 residues. CDR3 sequence (DNA): TGTGCCAGCAGCCAAGATCTTTCCACTGCCCGGTCCCAGTACTTC. Translated: CASSQDLSTARSQYF.

This chain uses TRBV15 with TRBJ1-2; maybe TRBD1 (5 bases). V was shortened by 4 bases and J by 3 bases, with 15 bases between the two germline ends. From germline, CDR1 is LNHNV and CDR2 YYDKDF (reference sequence). The CDR3 runs to 15 residues. The CDR3: CATSTRAAHHYGYTF. In nucleotides, the CDR3 is TGTGCCACCAGCACCAGGGCGGCCCATCACTATGGCTACACCTTC.

The chain couples TRBV19 to TRBJ2-5; D is perhaps TRBD2 (6 bases). V shed 6 bases and J shed 2 bases, with 10 bases lying between them. This CDR3 is built from 13 residues. The germline V gene has CDR1 LNHDA and CDR2 SQIVND (reference sequence). CDR3 amino acids: CASSLTRQETQYF. CDR3 bases: TGTGCCAGTAGCCTGACTAGGCAAGAGACCCAGTACTTC.

This clone has only one observation. V gene TRBV29-1 combines with J gene TRBJ2-7; D unresolved. Trimming shortened V by 7 bases and J by 2 bases, and 15 bases separated the two germline ends. This CDR3 is built from 13 residues. In germline, CDR1 is SQVTM, CDR2 ANQGSEA. The CDR3 DNA follows: TGCAGCGCTGCGGTAGACGTCCCCTACGAGCAGTACTTC. This translates into CSAAVDVPYEQYF.

The rearrangement uses TRBV27 and TRBJ1-4; D may be TRBD1 (5 bases). Trimming cost V 1 base and J 4 bases, with 19 bases left between them. Per germline, CDR1 MNHEY and CDR2 SMNVEV (reference sequence). The CDR3 has 18 residues. CDR3 sequence (DNA): TGTGCCAGCAGTTTATATCCCGGGAGTAGTAGGGGTAATGAAAAACTGTTTTTT. Translation: CASSLYPGSSRGNEKLFF.

The chain joins TRBV3-1 (or the pseudogene TRBV3-2) to TRBJ2-2; TRBD2 matches at 7 bases. The CDR3 extends over 16 amino acids. V gave up 2 bases and J gave up 1 base; unmatched junction bases: 4. The V gene's germline CDR1 is LGHDT and CDR2 YNNKEL (reference sequence). CDR3 bases: TGTGCCAGCAGCCAACTACGGGGGGAGAACACCGGGGAGCTGTTTTTT. The encoded protein is CASSQLRGENTGELFF.

This CDR3 is CSVRDRGWDNEQYF. The CDR3 region has the DNA TGCAGCGTCCGGGACAGGGGATGGGATAACGAGCAGTACTTC. The chain links TRBV29-1 to TRBJ2-7; 10 positions match TRBD1. The V gene end was trimmed by 6 bases and the J gene end by 5 bases; junction bases not matched to a gene: 10. In germline, CDR1 is SQVTM, CDR2 ANQGSEA. CDR3 length equals 14 residues.

This rearrangement joins TRBV18 to TRBJ1-3, with a tentative D call TRBD1 (5 bases). Germline-derived CDR1 and CDR2 are KGHSH and LQKENI. V was trimmed by 6 bases and J by 0 bases, leaving 15 bases between them. The length of the CDR3 is 16 residues. The DNA for the CDR3 is TGTGCCAGCTCTCAATCGGGACTGAGCTCTGGAAACACCATATATTTT. This translates into CASSQSGLSSGNTIYF.

The J gene is TRBJ1-5, the V gene TRBV5-1; D gene ambiguous. There are 14 residues in the CDR3. The germline V gene encodes CDR1 SGHRS and CDR2 YFSETQ. The germline V and J ends were trimmed by 4 bases and 7 bases, with 15 bases remaining between them. The DNA for the CDR3 is TGCGCCAGCAGCCGGGCGGGGTCGGGCCAGCCCCAGCATTTT. This codes for CASSRAGSGQPQHF.

The chain couples TRBV30 to TRBJ1-1; 7 bases fit TRBD1. This CDR3 is built from 13 residues. J was trimmed by 1 base and V by 5 bases; bases with no gene match: 4. The germline V gene has CDR1 GTSNPN and CDR2 SVGIG (reference sequence). The CDR3 spells CAWGGQPNTEAFF. The CDR3 nucleotides are TGTGCCTGGGGGGGACAGCCGAACACTGAAGCTTTCTTT.

This chain connects TRBV3-1 (or the pseudogene TRBV3-2) to TRBJ1-5; TRBD1 is a possible D gene (6 bases). CDR1 and CDR2 (germline): LGHDT, YNNKEL (reference sequence). CDR3 length: 14 residues. V lost 4 bases, J lost 0 bases, and 7 bases lay in between. The CDR3, as DNA: TGTGCCAGCAGCCGACAGGATAGCAATCAGCCCCAGCATTTT. Protein: CASSRQDSNQPQHF.

The chain couples TRBV4-1 to TRBJ1-4; the D is unclear. The CDR3 extends over 15 amino acids. CDR1 and CDR2 from the germline V gene are MGHRA and YSYEKL. Trimming shortened V by 1 base and J by 1 base, and 7 bases separated the two germline ends. CDR3 sequence reads: CASSQVPGTNEKLFF. The CDR3 coding sequence is TGCGCCAGCAGCCAAGTGCCGGGAACTAATGAAAAACTGTTTTTT.